These 25 T cell receptor beta chains share one sample of origin, sequenced in a study of T cell responses to AZD1222 COVID-19 vaccine. Repertoires were generated with immunoSEQ multiplex PCR, while TCRdb's copy carries only in-frame clones and drops some. The sample comprises more than 95,000 clones, around nine tenths of which are singletons, and 7.5% rests with the top ten. This material consisted of peripheral blood, taken on day 0 of AZD1222 vaccination. These receptors all stem from an adult in good health.

The chain has TRBV25-1 and TRBJ2-3, with D tentatively TRBD1 (6 bases). The CDR3 has 14 residues. The germline gives CDR1 MGHDK, CDR2 SYGVNS. V was cut by 3 bases and J by 4 bases, with 11 bases left in between. CDR3 DNA: TGTGCCAGCAGTGATAACAGGGCCTCAGATACGCAGTATTTT. Translated, it gives CASSDNRASDTQYF. Based on the CDR3 plus reference TRBV25-1 and TRBJ2-3, the full variable domain is EADIYQTPRYLVIGTGKKITLECSQTMGHDKMYWYQQDPGMELHLIHYSYGVNSTEKGDLSSESTVSRIRTEHFPLTLESARPSHTSQYLCASSDNRASDTQYFGPGTRLTVL.

The chain carries TRBV2 and TRBJ2-5, with a tentative D call TRBD2 (6 bases). This CDR3 has 13 residues. CDR1 and CDR2 (germline): SNHLY, FYNNEI. V lost 8 bases to trimming and J lost 5 bases, with 15 bases between them. The CDR3, as DNA: TGTGCCAGCGACGGGACTCGATTGGAGACCCAGTACTTC. Protein product: CASDGTRLETQYF.

V and J are TRBV4-1 and TRBJ1-5; D unclear. Trimming left V 3 bases short and J 9 bases short, with 21 bases between. CDR1 and CDR2 from the germline V gene are MGHRA and YSYEKL. The CDR3 totals 16 residues. The chain's CDR3 is CASSQDGRPSVWPQHF. CDR3 in DNA: TGCGCCAGCAGCCAGGACGGACGGCCATCCGTCTGGCCCCAGCATTTT.

The chain carries TRBV5-1 and TRBJ1-4, with D uncertain. The germline V gene encodes CDR1 SGHRS and CDR2 YFSETQ. There are 14 residues in the CDR3. V was trimmed by 7 bases and J by 11 bases, leaving 21 bases between them. CDR3 in DNA: TGCGCCAGCGCACCCCCCGGGCCCTTGGGGAAACTGTTTTTT. It specifies CASAPPGPLGKLFF.

This CDR3 reads CASSDPRQGGDTQYF. CDR3 sequence (DNA): TGTGCCAGCAGTGACCCCCGGCAGGGAGGGGATACGCAGTATTTT. V is TRBV6-2 or TRBV6-3 and J is TRBJ2-3; 7 positions agree with TRBD2. The CDR3 has 15 amino acids. Looked up from germline, CDR1 is MNHEY and CDR2 is SVGEGT. With V trimmed by 5 bases and J by 6 bases, 11 bases remained unmatched.

This clone was seen only once. The CDR3 spells CATSSSGNGYEQYF. CDR3 DNA sequence: TGTGCCACCAGTTCAAGCGGGAATGGATACGAGCAGTACTTC. The chain couples TRBV24-1 to TRBJ2-7, with 7 bases aligning to TRBD2. The CDR3 totals 14 residues. After removal of 6 bases from V and 4 bases from J, the junction contained 8 bases not matched to a gene. The germline V gene encodes CDR1 KGHDR and CDR2 SFDVKD.

This rearrangement joins TRBV28 to TRBJ1-1; D unclear. Per the germline V gene, CDR1 is MDHEN and CDR2 is SYDVKM. This CDR3 comprises 13 residues. V was trimmed by 3 bases and J by 1 base, leaving 6 bases between them. CDR3 sequence (DNA): TGTGCCAGCAGTTTGGAAAGGAACACTGAAGCTTTCTTT. Encoded protein: CASSLERNTEAFF.

This clone was seen only once. The chain joins TRBV19 to TRBJ2-1; D remains ambiguous. Looked up from germline, CDR1 is LNHDA and CDR2 is SQIVND (reference sequence). V gave up 0 bases and J gave up 10 bases, with 13 bases separating them. The length of the CDR3 is 14 residues. In DNA form, the CDR3 reads TGTGCCAGTAGTATAGATCCCCCAAATCGAGAGCAGTTCTTC. This translates into CASSIDPPNREQFF. The variable domain in full, completed from reference TRBV19 and TRBJ2-1, reads DGGITQSPKYLFRKEGQNVTLSCEQNLNHDAMYWYRQDPGQGLRLIYYSQIVNDFQKGDIAEGYSVSREKKESFPLTVTSAQKNPTAFYLCASSIDPPNREQFFGPGTRLTVL.

The chain links TRBV2 to TRBJ1-2, with D unresolved. The ends were cut back, 2 bases at V and 6 bases at J, with 16 bases in the middle. This CDR3 contains 15 residues. The germline CDR1 and CDR2 sequences are SNHLY and FYNNEI. The CDR3 loop is CASSEPRYSSNGYTF. The CDR3 coding sequence is TGTGCCAGCAGTGAACCCCGGTACAGCTCGAATGGCTACACCTTC.

This clone was picked up one time. The chain links TRBV7-2 to TRBJ1-2; a weak D match, TRBD1 (5 bases). CDR1 is SGHTA, CDR2 FQGNSA, per germline. V was trimmed by 8 bases and J by 4 bases, leaving 11 bases between them. The CDR3 loop spans 12 amino acids. CDR3 protein: CASGHRTYGYTF. CDR3 DNA sequence: TGTGCCAGCGGACATCGGACCTATGGCTACACCTTC.

Of note for this clone: Other DNA sequences from this sample encode an identical CDR3 as well. The chain carries TRBV5-4 and TRBJ1-2; tentative D call: TRBD1 (6 bases). Looked up from germline, CDR1 is SGHNT and CDR2 is YYREEE (reference sequence). The CDR3 runs 13 residues. With 4 bases removed from V and 2 bases from J, the gap between germline ends came to 9 bases. CDR3 in amino acids: CASSPDRNYGYTF. CDR3 coding DNA: TGTGCCAGCAGCCCGGACAGAAACTATGGCTACACCTTC. Full variable domain (outside the CDR3, taken from reference TRBV5-4 and TRBJ1-2): ETGVTQSPTHLIKTRGQQVTLRCSSQSGHNTVSWYQQALGQGPQFIFQYYREEENGRGNFPPRFSGLQFPNYSSELNVNALELDDSALYLCASSPDRNYGYTFGSGTRLTVV.

This clone is a singleton in its sample. J is TRBJ2-2 and V is TRBV5-1, with D perhaps matching TRBD1 (6 bases). V was cut by 4 bases and J by 5 bases, with 9 bases left in between. This CDR3 has 13 residues. Germline CDR1 reads SGHRS; CDR2 reads YFSETQ. This chain's CDR3 is CASSPQGTGELFF. The CDR3 DNA reads as TGCGCCAGCAGCCCACAGGGAACCGGGGAGCTGTTTTTT.

The V gene is TRBV6-5, the J gene TRBJ1-1; 8 bases map to TRBD1. Trimming removed 5 bases from V and 8 bases from J; junction bases left unmatched: 4. Per germline, CDR1 MNHEY and CDR2 SVGAGI. The CDR3 is 12 residues long. Here the CDR3 DNA reads TGTGCCAGCAGTATCCGGGACAGGGAAGCTTTCTTT. Its protein is CASSIRDREAFF.

This clone was observed a handful of times. The V and J genes are TRBV13 and TRBJ2-7, with 13 positions matching TRBD2. Germline CDR1 and CDR2: PRHDT and FYEKMQ (reference sequence). This CDR3 is built from 21 residues. Unmatched junction bases numbered 16, after V lost 2 bases and J lost 0 bases. The DNA of the CDR3 is TGTGCCAGCAGCTTATCATGGCCCCTGGGGACTAGCGGGGCCATCTCCTACGAGCAGTACTTC. The encoded protein is CASSLSWPLGTSGAISYEQYF. The full variable domain, in which reference TRBV13 and TRBJ2-7 provide the parts outside the CDR3, is AAGVIQSPRHLIKEKRETATLKCYPIPRHDTVYWYQQGPGQDPQFLISFYEKMQSDKGSIPDRFSAQQFSDYHSELNMSSLELGDSALYFCASSLSWPLGTSGAISYEQYFGPGTRLTVT.

The rearrangement uses TRBV2 and TRBJ2-5; D uncertain. Germline assignment: CDR1 SNHLY and CDR2 FYNNEI. CDR3 length equals 10 residues. The V gene lost 5 bases and the J gene lost 5 bases, with 3 bases spanning the gap. CDR3 bases: TGTGCCAGCAGTTCGGAGACCCAGTACTTC. Translation gives CASSSETQYF. The variable domain in full, completed from reference TRBV2 and TRBJ2-5, reads EPEVTQTPSHQVTQMGQEVILRCVPISNHLYFYWYRQILGQKVEFLVSFYNNEISEKSEIFDDQFSVERPDGSNFTLKIRSTKLEDSAMYFCASSSETQYFGPGTRLLVL.

The chain employs TRBV5-4 and TRBJ2-1, with TRBD2 matching over 14 bases. The CDR3 extends over 17 amino acids. The V segment lost 2 bases and the J segment 5 bases; nucleotides outside the gene matches: 6. The germline V gene encodes CDR1 SGHNT and CDR2 YYREEE (reference sequence). The CDR3: CASSLEGLAGADNEQFF. The DNA for the CDR3 is TGTGCCAGCAGCTTAGAGGGACTAGCGGGAGCCGACAATGAGCAGTTCTTC.

This sequence joins TRBV7-2 and TRBJ1-2, with 7 positions matching TRBD1. Germline assignment: CDR1 SGHTA and CDR2 FQGNSA. The CDR3 is 14 residues long. V shed 3 bases, J shed 4 bases, and the junction held 5 bases outside the gene matches. The CDR3 DNA sequence: TGTGCCAGCAGCTTGACAGGGACGAGCTATGGCTACACCTTC. Translation gives CASSLTGTSYGYTF. Full variable domain (rest looked up from reference TRBV7-2 and TRBJ1-2): GAGVSQSPSNKVTEKGKDVELRCDPISGHTALYWYRQSLGQGLEFLIYFQGNSAPDKSGLPSDRFSAERTGGSVSTLTIQRTQQEDSAVYLCASSLTGTSYGYTFGSGTRLTVV.

The V and J genes are TRBV7-2 and TRBJ1-1, with 10 bases lining up with TRBD1. The CDR3 totals 14 residues. Germline assignment: CDR1 SGHTA and CDR2 FQGNSA. After removal of 4 bases from V and 4 bases from J, the junction contained 3 bases not matched to a gene. The CDR3 reads CASSWGQGTTEAFF. Written as DNA, the CDR3 is TGTGCCAGCAGCTGGGGACAGGGGACCACTGAAGCTTTCTTT. Full variable domain (rest looked up from reference TRBV7-2 and TRBJ1-1): GAGVSQSPSNKVTEKGKDVELRCDPISGHTALYWYRQSLGQGLEFLIYFQGNSAPDKSGLPSDRFSAERTGGSVSTLTIQRTQQEDSAVYLCASSWGQGTTEAFFGQGTRLTVV.

This chain connects TRBV4-3 to TRBJ1-1; D is unclear. The CDR3 extends over 15 amino acids. V lost 5 bases, J lost 3 bases, and 16 bases lay in between. Germline loops: CDR1 LGHNA, CDR2 YSLEER. The chain's CDR3 is CASSLTPPRDTEAFF. CDR3 bases: TGCGCCAGCAGCTTGACCCCGCCGAGGGACACTGAAGCTTTCTTT.

This chain joins TRBV28 and TRBJ1-2, with 7 nucleotides matching TRBD1. Trimming removed 2 bases from V and 3 bases from J; junction bases left unmatched: 3. From germline, CDR1 is MDHEN and CDR2 SYDVKM. The CDR3 loop spans 14 amino acids. The CDR3 bases are TGTGCCAGCAGTTTAGGACAGGAATACTATGGCTACACCTTC. Translated: CASSLGQEYYGYTF.

The V gene is TRBV11-2, the J gene TRBJ1-2; D is uncertain. Trimming removed 5 bases from V and 8 bases from J, with 9 bases in between. Germline assignment: CDR1 SGHAT and CDR2 FQNNGV. This CDR3 is built from 11 residues. The CDR3 sequence: CASSPLRGYTF. Written as DNA, the CDR3 is TGTGCCAGCAGCCCTCTCCGGGGCTACACCTTC.

V usage is TRBV18 and J usage is TRBJ2-7; possibly TRBD1 for D (6 bases). CDR3 length: 15 residues. The ends were cut back, 0 bases at V and 5 bases at J, with 14 bases in the middle. CDR1 is KGHSH and CDR2 is LQKENI in the germline V gene. This CDR3 reads CASSPPQKQGHEQYF. The CDR3 coding sequence is TGTGCCAGCTCACCACCGCAGAAACAGGGACACGAGCAGTACTTC.

This clone was observed a handful of times. This sequence joins TRBV5-6 and TRBJ1-2; possible D gene TRBD1, 6 bases. The ends were cut back, 6 bases at V and 4 bases at J, with 16 bases in the middle. The CDR3 has 14 residues. Germline V gene sequence: CDR1 SGHDT, CDR2 YYEEEE. The DNA of the CDR3 is TGTGCCAGCACCTCCACAGGGACCTTCTATGGCTACACCTTC. Protein product: CASTSTGTFYGYTF.

V usage is TRBV28 and J usage is TRBJ1-3; D possibly corresponds to TRBD1 (5 bases). Per the germline V gene, CDR1 is MDHEN and CDR2 is SYDVKM. Trimming cost V 4 bases and J 4 bases, with 17 bases left between them. The CDR3 runs to 16 residues. The CDR3 protein is CASSSWGGSGGNTIYF. The DNA for the CDR3 is TGTGCCAGCAGTTCATGGGGGGGATCTGGAGGAAACACCATATATTTT.

A note on this clone: The same CDR3 can be traced to other DNA sequences in this sample. The V call is TRBV25-1, the J call TRBJ1-5, with D possibly being TRBD1 (5 bases). The V and J ends lost 1 base and 2 bases respectively, with 9 bases between them. Germline CDR1 reads MGHDK; CDR2 reads SYGVNS. There are 15 residues in the CDR3. CDR3 DNA: TGTGCCAGCAGTGAATCGGGCAGGGGCAATCAGCCCCAGCATTTT. Its protein product is CASSESGRGNQPQHF.